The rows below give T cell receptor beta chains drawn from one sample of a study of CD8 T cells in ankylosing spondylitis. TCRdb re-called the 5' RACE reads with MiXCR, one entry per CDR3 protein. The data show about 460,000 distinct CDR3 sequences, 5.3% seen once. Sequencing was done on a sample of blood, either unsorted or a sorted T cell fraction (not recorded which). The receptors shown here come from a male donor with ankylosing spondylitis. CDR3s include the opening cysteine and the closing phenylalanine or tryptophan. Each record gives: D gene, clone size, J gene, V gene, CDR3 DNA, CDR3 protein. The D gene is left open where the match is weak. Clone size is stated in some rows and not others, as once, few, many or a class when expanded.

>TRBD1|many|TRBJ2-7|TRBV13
TGTGCCAGCAGCTCCAGCCTGGACAGGGGCTACGAGCAGTACTTC
CASSSSLDRGYEQYF
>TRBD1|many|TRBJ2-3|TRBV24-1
TGTGCCACCAGTGACCCGGGACAGGGCACAGATACGCAGTATTTT
CATSDPGQGTDTQYF
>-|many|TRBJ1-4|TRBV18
TGTGCCAGCTCACCACGGGACGGGAATGAAAAACTGTTTTTT
CASSPRDGNEKLFF
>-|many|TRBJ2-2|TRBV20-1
TGCAGTGCCGTTCGGGGATCGAACACCGGGGAGCTGTTTTTT
CSAVRGSNTGELFF
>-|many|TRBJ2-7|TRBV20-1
TGCAGTGCTAGCTACAGAAAATCCGAGCAGTACTTC
CSASYRKSEQYF
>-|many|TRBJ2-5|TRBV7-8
TGTGCCAGCAGCTTGTTAAGGCCCCAAGAGACCCAGTACTTC
CASSLLRPQETQYF
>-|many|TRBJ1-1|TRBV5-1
TGCGCCAGCAGCTTGGAGATTGGAACTGAAGCTTTCTTT
CASSLEIGTEAFF
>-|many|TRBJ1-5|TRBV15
TGTGCCACCAGCAGGGGATTTGGTGGAAATCAGCCCCAGCATTTT
CATSRGFGGNQPQHF
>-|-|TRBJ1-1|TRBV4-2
TGTGCCAGCAGCCAAGATCCGGGGAGGCAAGCTTTCTTT
CASSQDPGRQAFF
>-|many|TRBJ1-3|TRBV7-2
TGTGCCAGCAGCTTCCGAACTGGAAACACCATATATTTT
CASSFRTGNTIYF
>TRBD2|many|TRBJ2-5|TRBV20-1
TGCAGTGCTACCCTAGCGGGAAAAGAGACCCAGTACTTC
CSATLAGKETQYF
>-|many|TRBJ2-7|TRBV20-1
TGCAGTGCTGGCGACCGGACCTACGAGCAGTACTTC
CSAGDRTYEQYF
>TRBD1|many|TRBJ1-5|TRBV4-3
TGCGCCAGCAGCCAAGGGCCCGACAGGGAGGGGCAGCCCCAGCATTTT
CASSQGPDREGQPQHF
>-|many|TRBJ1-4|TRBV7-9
TGTGCCAGCAGCTTATTTCAGGCAGATAATGAAAAACTGTTTTTT
CASSLFQADNEKLFF
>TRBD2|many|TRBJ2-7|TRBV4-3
TGCGCCAGCAGCCGGTCACTTCTAGCGGGGGAGTACGAGCAGTACTTC
CASSRSLLAGEYEQYF
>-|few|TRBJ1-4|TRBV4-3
TGCGCCAGCAGCCGGGGACGGGCAACTAATGAAAAACTGTTTTTT
CASSRGRATNEKLFF
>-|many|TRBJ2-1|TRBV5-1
TGCGCCAGCAGCTTCCCAAGGGAATACAATGAGCAGTTCTTC
CASSFPREYNEQFF
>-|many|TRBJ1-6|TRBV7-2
TGTGCCAGCAGCCCCTACTCGACCGCCTATAATTCACCCCTCCACTTT
CASSPYSTAYNSPLHF
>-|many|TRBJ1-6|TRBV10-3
TGTGCCATCAGTGAGTCCCGGACAGAACGGAATTCACCCCTCCACTTT
CAISESRTERNSPLHF
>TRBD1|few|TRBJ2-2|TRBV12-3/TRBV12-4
TGTGCCAGCAGTGAACAGGGGGCGACCGGGGAGCTGTTTTTT
CASSEQGATGELFF
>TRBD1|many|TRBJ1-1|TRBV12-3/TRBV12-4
TGTGCCAGCAGTCCGACAGGGCGAACTGAAGCTTTCTTT
CASSPTGRTEAFF
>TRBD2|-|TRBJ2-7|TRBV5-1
TGCGCCAGCAGCTTGGCCGCGGGAGCGGAGCAGTACTTC
CASSLAAGAEQYF
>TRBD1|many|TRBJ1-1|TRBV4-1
TGCGCCAGCAGCCAAGTAATCACAGGGGGCGCAGAGGAAGCTTTCTTT
CASSQVITGGAEEAFF
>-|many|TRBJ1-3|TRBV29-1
TGCAGCGTTGGTCTAAGGGGAAACACCATATATTTT
CSVGLRGNTIYF
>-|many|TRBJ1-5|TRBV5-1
TGCGCCAGCAGCTTGGCCGGTAGCAATCAGCCCCAGCATTTT
CASSLAGSNQPQHF
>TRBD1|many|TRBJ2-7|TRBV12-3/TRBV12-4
TGTGCCAGCAGCTTACCGGGACAGGGTAGGTCCCACGAGCAGTACTTC
CASSLPGQGRSHEQYF
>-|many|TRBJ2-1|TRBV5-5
TGTGCCAGCAGCCAGGACACATACTACAATGAGCAGTTCTTC
CASSQDTYYNEQFF
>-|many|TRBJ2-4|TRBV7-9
TGTGCCAGCAGCCTAACTTTCCGGGGGAGCGGTCTAAACATTCAGTACTTC
CASSLTFRGSGLNIQYF
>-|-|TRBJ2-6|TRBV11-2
TGTGCAGCAATTAATGAGAGGAACGTCCTGACTTTC
CAAINERNVLTF
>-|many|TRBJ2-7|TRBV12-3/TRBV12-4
TGTGCCAGCAGTTTAAAACCCTTGGGAGAATACGAGCAGTACTTC
CASSLKPLGEYEQYF
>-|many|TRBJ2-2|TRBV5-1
TGCGCCAGCAGCCGCACAGGGAATATGAACACCGGGGAGCTGTTTTTT
CASSRTGNMNTGELFF
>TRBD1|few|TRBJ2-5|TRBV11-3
TGTGCCAGCAGCCCAAGTACAGGGGGCCGGGAGACCCAGTACTTC
CASSPSTGGRETQYF
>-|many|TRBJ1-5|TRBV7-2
TGTGCCAGCAGCTTAGTCCAGGGCGAGCAGCCCCAGCATTTT
CASSLVQGEQPQHF
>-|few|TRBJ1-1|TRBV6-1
TGTGCCAGCAGTCTCCTGGGGGCTGACACTGAAGCTTTCTTT
CASSLLGADTEAFF
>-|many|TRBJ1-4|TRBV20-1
TGCAGTGCTAGCCGGACTTCTAATGAAAAACTGTTTTTT
CSASRTSNEKLFF
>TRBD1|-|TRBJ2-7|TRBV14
TGTGCCAGCAGCCACCGGGACAGGGACCACGAGCAGTACTTC
CASSHRDRDHEQYF
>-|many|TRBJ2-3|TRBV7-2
TGTGCCAGCAGCAGGGGACTTCAAGATACGCAGTATTTT
CASSRGLQDTQYF
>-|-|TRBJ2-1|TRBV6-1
TGTGCCAGCAGTTTAGCGTTTCGGCGGCTGAGCTCCTACAATGAGCAGTTCTTC
CASSLAFRRLSSYNEQFF
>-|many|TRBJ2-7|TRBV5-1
TGCGCCAGCAGCTCCACTGATGGACAGTACTACGAGCAGTACTTC
CASSSTDGQYYEQYF
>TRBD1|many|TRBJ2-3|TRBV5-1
TGCGCCAGCAGCTCCGGGACAGGGTCATATACGCAGTATTTT
CASSSGTGSYTQYF
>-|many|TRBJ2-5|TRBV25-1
TGTGCCAGCAGTGAACGGGGGCAAGAGACCCAGTACTTC
CASSERGQETQYF
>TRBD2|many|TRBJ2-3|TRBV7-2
TGTGCCAGCAGCTTCTTAGCCGGGGGGGGGAGGACAGATACGCAGTATTTT
CASSFLAGGGRTDTQYF
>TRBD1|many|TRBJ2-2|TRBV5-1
TGCGCCAGCAGGTTAGGGACAGGGGCAAACACCGGGGAGCTGTTTTTT
CASRLGTGANTGELFF
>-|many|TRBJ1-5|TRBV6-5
TGTGCCAGCAGTTACAAGGGGTATAGCAATCAGCCCCAGCATTTT
CASSYKGYSNQPQHF
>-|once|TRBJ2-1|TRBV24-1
TGTGCCACCAGTGTGGCGGAATTCTCCTACAATGAGCAGTTCTTC
CATSVAEFSYNEQFF
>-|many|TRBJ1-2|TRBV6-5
TGTGCCAGCAGTTCCCATGACGGGGGGGACTATGGCTACACCTTC
CASSSHDGGDYGYTF
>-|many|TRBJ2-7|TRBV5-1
TGCGCCAGCAGCTTCCGGAGTCCCGGGTACGAGCAGTACTTC
CASSFRSPGYEQYF
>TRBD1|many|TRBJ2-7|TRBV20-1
TGCAGTGCAGGGGGGCGAGGGACAGGGGACCTCATTTCCTACGAGCAGTACTTC
CSAGGRGTGDLISYEQYF
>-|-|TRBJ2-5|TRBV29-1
TGCAGCGTTGTATCTCCTATCCAAGAGACCCAGTACTTC
CSVVSPIQETQYF
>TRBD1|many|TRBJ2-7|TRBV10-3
TGTGCCATCAGGGGGACAGGACCTTACGAGCAGTACTTC
CAIRGTGPYEQYF
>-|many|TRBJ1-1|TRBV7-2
TGTGCCAGCAGCTTCACAAGACAAACTGAAGCTTTCTTT
CASSFTRQTEAFF
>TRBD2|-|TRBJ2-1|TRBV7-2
TGTGCCAGCAGCTCAGCCCCTAGCGGGTACAATGAGCAGTTCTTC
CASSSAPSGYNEQFF
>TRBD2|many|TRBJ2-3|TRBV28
TGTGCCAGCAGTTTCCTCACCGGGCTTATAGCGGGAGTCACTAGCACAGATACGCAGTATTTT
CASSFLTGLIAGVTSTDTQYF
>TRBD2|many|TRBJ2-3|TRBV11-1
TGTGCCAGCAGCTTTACCGACACGTTCCGCGGGGGGCACACAGATACGCAGTATTTT
CASSFTDTFRGGHTDTQYF